The clone carrying this T cell receptor (beta chain) was seen once. In the authors' methods: Reference gene primer amplification gave estimated nucleated cell counts. Some clones are missing from TCRdb's copy, which holds only in-frame ones; the method was immunoSEQ multiplex PCR. The V and J calls and clone size are taken from that table; D and trimming were inferred from the DNA. The sample contains tens of thousands of clones, approximately 90% of which appear only once. CDR3 length: 24 amino acids. This sample is part of a study of blood T cell repertoires in COVID-19. Study overall: Collection of acute and convalescent COVID-19 samples took place in the United States, Italy and Spain. Sample material is recorded as cDNA or gDNA derived from T cells, B-cell-depleted T cells, or PBMCs.

Sequencing used peripheral blood. The TCR sequence derives from a human donor with active COVID-19. The donor label of this sample is uncertain. The genes are TRBV21-1 and TRBJ2-1; the D call in the table, TRBD1, was not verified against the DNA. TRBV21-1 is a pseudogene. The CDR3 DNA reads as TGTGCCAGCAGCAAACGGAAGGCTTGGGACACCGGGGCGGCGACGGGGTTCTCCTACAATGAGCAGTTCTTC. Its translation: CASSKRKAWDTGAATGFSYNEQFF.